This TCR beta chain comes out of a study of identical twins. Regarding this clonotype: The antigen is not known.

TCRdb itself ran the 5' RACE reads through MiXCR, one entry per CDR3 protein. The data contain around 370,000 distinct CDR3 sequences, 9% to 10% of them singletons. The CDR3 spans 15 residues. V lost 4 bases and J 0 bases, leaving 11 bases between the germline ends. Germline values: CDR1 MRHNA, CDR2 SNTAGT. Study-level points and caveats: There was an excess of low generation probability in the out-of-frame alpha sequences that twins shared. With abundant cord blood beta clonotypes, insertions were fewer; memory repertoires showed no such pattern. Without tracking the same donors, conclusions rested on cross-sectional statistical analysis. The study found that models underestimated out-of-frame TCR alpha sharing in monozygotic twins.

Material for sequencing was naive T cells sorted from blood. J is TRBJ2-3 and V is TRBV6-4, with D uncertain. The source is a woman aged 45-65 years in good health. DNA of the CDR3: TGTGCCAGCAGTGTATTAGGCGGAAGCACAGATACGCAGTATTTT. Protein: CASSVLGGSTDTQYF.